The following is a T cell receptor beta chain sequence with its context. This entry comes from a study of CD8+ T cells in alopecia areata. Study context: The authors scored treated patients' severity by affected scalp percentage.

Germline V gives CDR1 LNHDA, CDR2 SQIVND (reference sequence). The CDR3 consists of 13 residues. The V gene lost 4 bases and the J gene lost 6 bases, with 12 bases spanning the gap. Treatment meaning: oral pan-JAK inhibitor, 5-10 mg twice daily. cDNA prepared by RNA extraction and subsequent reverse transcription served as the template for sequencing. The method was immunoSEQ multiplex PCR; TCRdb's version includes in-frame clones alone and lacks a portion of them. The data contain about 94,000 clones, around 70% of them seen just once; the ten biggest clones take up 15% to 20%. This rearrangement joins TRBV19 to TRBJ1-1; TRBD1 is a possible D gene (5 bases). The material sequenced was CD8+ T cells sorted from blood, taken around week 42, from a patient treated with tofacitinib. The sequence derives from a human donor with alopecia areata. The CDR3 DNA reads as TGTGCCAGTAGTAAGCTGACAGACGCTGAAGCTTTCTTT. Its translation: CASSKLTDAEAFF.